This T cell receptor beta chain came from a study of blood T cell repertoires in COVID-19. Study details: Specimens from acute and convalescent COVID-19 originated in the United States, Italy and Spain.

The method was immunoSEQ multiplex PCR; TCRdb's version includes in-frame clones alone and lacks a portion of them. The repertoire includes about 220,000 clones, approximately 85% of them detected once, and more than 2% sits in the top ten. The V and J ends lost 0 bases and 4 bases, in that order; junction bases with no gene match: 9. Germline lookup yields CDR1 SGHRS and CDR2 YFSETQ. This CDR3 has 16 amino acids. This sequence joins TRBV5-1 and TRBJ2-7, with 8 bases fitting TRBD1. The origin of this receptor is a woman aged 65 to 85 with COVID-19, enrolled during active disease. Material: peripheral blood. The CDR3 DNA sequence: TGCGCCAGCAGCTTGGCCCCGGCAGGGGGCGTTTACGAGCAGTACTTC. Translating gives CASSLAPAGGVYEQYF.